This is a list of T cell receptor beta chains from one sample in a study of blood T cell repertoires in COVID-19. This table comes from immunoSEQ multiplex PCR, and its TCRdb copy is limited to in-frame clones, with some not included. The data contain approximately 300,000 clones, under 90% of them singletons. What was sequenced was peripheral blood. These receptor sequences come from a woman in her twenties or thirties with COVID-19, enrolled during active disease. Both conserved end residues are part of each CDR3. Each record gives: clone size, V gene, D gene, J gene, CDR3 DNA, CDR3 protein. The D gene is left open where the match is weak. Not every row has a clone size; where given, it reads once, few, many or a size class.

.	TRBV28	TRBD1	TRBJ2-2	TGTGCCACCCATAGACAGGGGGCCGGGGAGCTGTTTTTT	CATHRQGAGELFF
.	TRBV6-5	.	TRBJ1-1	TGTGCCAGCAGTAGCGGCCCTGAAGCTTTCTTT	CASSSGPEAFF
.	TRBV11-2	TRBD2	TRBJ2-3	TGTGCCAGCAGGGCCGGGGGGGCCACAGATACGCAGTATTTT	CASRAGGATDTQYF
.	TRBV6-5	TRBD2	TRBJ2-1	TGTGCCAGTCTAAGCGGGGGGGCTTACAATGAGCAGTTCTTC	CASLSGGAYNEQFF
.	TRBV13	.	TRBJ1-4	TGTGCCAGCAGCCCCGGGGGTGCAACTAATGAAAAACTGTTTTTT	CASSPGGATNEKLFF
.	TRBV14	.	TRBJ1-1	TGTGCCAGCAGCCAAGATCGGCTCAGACATGAAGCTTTCTTT	CASSQDRLRHEAFF
.	TRBV5-1	.	TRBJ1-5	TGCGCCAGCAGCTTGGAGGAGGGCGGTAGCAATCAGCCCCAGCATTTT	CASSLEEGGSNQPQHF
.	TRBV7-9	.	TRBJ2-1	TGTGCCAGCAGCTTAGCACTAGCTAGGAATGAGCAGTTCTTC	CASSLALARNEQFF
once	TRBV4-3	.	TRBJ1-6	TGCGCCAGCAGCCAAGCATCCGCGGTAGCCTATAATTCACCCCTCCACTTT	CASSQASAVAYNSPLHF
.	TRBV7-9	.	TRBJ1-2	TGTGCCAGCAGCGGGCCCTTCCTACAAAACCCTAACTATGGCTACACCTTC	CASSGPFLQNPNYGYTF
.	TRBV29-1	TRBD1	TRBJ1-1	TGCAGCGTTGAGTGGTGGGGACAGCATTTTTCCATGAACACTGAAGCTTTCTTT	CSVEWWGQHFSMNTEAFF
.	TRBV7-2	.	TRBJ1-2	TGTGCCAGCAGCTCAGACGACAGGTACTATGGCTACACCTTC	CASSSDDRYYGYTF
.	TRBV4-3	.	TRBJ1-6	TGCGCCAGCAGCCAAGTAGTAGCTGCTAGTTCACCCCTCCACTTT	CASSQVVAASSPLHF
.	TRBV29-1	TRBD1	TRBJ2-1	TGCAGCGTTGGGGCTGGGGACAGGGCGCGAGAGCAGTTCTTC	CSVGAGDRAREQFF
.	TRBV3-1/TRBV3-2	TRBD1	TRBJ1-1	TGTGCCAGCAGCCAAGATGGGACAGGGCTTAGGGGCACTGAAGCTTTCTTT	CASSQDGTGLRGTEAFF
.	TRBV27	TRBD1	TRBJ1-1	TGTGCCAGCAGTTTGACAGGGGGGCTGAACACTGAAGCTTTCTTT	CASSLTGGLNTEAFF
.	TRBV29-1	TRBD1	TRBJ1-1	TGCAGCGTTAGGCCGGGACAGGGGGAGGAAGCTTTCTTT	CSVRPGQGEEAFF
.	TRBV21-1	.	TRBJ1-6	TGTGCCAGCAGCAAAGAAGGCGAAGGGGATTCACCCCTCCACTTT	CASSKEGEGDSPLHF
.	TRBV6-5	TRBD1	TRBJ1-6	TGTGCCAGCAGGGACAGGGGATATAATTCACCCCTCCACTTT	CASRDRGYNSPLHF
.	TRBV9	.	TRBJ2-5	TGTGCCAGCAGCGCAGCGGGTGGGGCATTCGGGACCCAGTACTTC	CASSAAGGAFGTQYF
once	TRBV27	.	TRBJ2-7	TGTGCCAGCAGTTCGACAGCCTACGAGCAGTACTTC	CASSSTAYEQYF
.	TRBV19	TRBD1	TRBJ1-2	TGTGCCAGTAGTCCAAGGACAGGGTGGGACTATGGCTACACCTTC	CASSPRTGWDYGYTF
.	TRBV2	.	TRBJ1-6	TGTGCCAGCAGCGAACAGGGCAATTCACCCCTCCACTTT	CASSEQGNSPLHF
.	TRBV7-8	.	TRBJ1-6	TGTGCCAGCAGGGGGGGGAGCTCCTATAATTCACCCCTCCACTTT	CASRGGSSYNSPLHF